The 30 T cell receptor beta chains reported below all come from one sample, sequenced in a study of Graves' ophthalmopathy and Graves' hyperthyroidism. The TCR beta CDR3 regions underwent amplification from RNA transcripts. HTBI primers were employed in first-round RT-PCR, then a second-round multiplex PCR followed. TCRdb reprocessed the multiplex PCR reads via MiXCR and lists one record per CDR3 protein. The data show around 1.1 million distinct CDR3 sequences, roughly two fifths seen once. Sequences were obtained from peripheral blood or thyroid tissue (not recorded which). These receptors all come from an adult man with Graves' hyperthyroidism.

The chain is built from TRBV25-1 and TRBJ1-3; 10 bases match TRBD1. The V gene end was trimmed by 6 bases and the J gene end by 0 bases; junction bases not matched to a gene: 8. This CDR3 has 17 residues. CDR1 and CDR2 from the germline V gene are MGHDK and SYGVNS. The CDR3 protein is CASSTPGQGTSGNTIYF. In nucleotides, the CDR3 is TGTGCCAGCAGCACGCCGGGACAGGGGACCTCTGGAAACACCATATATTTT. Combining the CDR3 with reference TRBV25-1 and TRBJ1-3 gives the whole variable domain EADIYQTPRYLVIGTGKKITLECSQTMGHDKMYWYQQDPGMELHLIHYSYGVNSTEKGDLSSESTVSRIRTEHFPLTLESARPSHTSQYLCASSTPGQGTSGNTIYFGEGSWLTVV.

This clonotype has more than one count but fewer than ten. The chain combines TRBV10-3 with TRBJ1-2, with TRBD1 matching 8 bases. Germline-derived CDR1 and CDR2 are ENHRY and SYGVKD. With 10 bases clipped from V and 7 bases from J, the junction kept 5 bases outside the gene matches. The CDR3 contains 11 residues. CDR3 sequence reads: CASRQGFGYTF. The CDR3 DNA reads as TGTGCCAGCAGACAGGGGTTTGGCTACACCTTC.

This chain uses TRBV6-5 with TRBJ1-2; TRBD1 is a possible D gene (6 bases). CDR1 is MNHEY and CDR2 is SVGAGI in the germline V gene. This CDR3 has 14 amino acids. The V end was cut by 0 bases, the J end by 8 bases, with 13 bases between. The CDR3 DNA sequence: TGTGCCAGCAGTTACTCGAGGGGGGCGAAGGGCTACACCTTC. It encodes CASSYSRGAKGYTF.

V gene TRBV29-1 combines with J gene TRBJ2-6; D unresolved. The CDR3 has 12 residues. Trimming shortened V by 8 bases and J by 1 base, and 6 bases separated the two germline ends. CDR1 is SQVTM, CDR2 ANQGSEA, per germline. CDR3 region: CSYHSGANVLTF. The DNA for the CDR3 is TGCAGCTACCATTCTGGGGCCAACGTCCTGACTTTC.

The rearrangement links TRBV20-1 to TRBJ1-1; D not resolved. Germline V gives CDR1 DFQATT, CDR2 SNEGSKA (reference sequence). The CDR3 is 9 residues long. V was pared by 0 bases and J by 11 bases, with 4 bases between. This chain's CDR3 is CSAREGAFF. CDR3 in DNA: TGCAGTGCTAGAGAAGGGGCTTTCTTT.

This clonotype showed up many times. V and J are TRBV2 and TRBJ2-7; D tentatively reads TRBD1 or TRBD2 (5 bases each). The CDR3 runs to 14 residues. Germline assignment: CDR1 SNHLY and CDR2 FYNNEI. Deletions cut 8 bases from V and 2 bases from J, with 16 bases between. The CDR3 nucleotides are TGTGCCAGCCTAGGGGACGGACGAGCCTACGAGCAGTACTTC. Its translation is CASLGDGRAYEQYF. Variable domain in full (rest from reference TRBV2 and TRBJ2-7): EPEVTQTPSHQVTQMGQEVILRCVPISNHLYFYWYRQILGQKVEFLVSFYNNEISEKSEIFDDQFSVERPDGSNFTLKIRSTKLEDSAMYFCASLGDGRAYEQYFGPGTRLTVT.

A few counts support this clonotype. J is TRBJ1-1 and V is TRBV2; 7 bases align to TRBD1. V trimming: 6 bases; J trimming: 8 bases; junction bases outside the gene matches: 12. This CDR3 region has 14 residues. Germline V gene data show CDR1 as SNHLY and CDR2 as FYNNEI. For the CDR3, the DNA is TGTGCCAGCAGCGCGGGACAGTCAACGACCGAAGCTTTCTTT. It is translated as CASSAGQSTTEAFF.

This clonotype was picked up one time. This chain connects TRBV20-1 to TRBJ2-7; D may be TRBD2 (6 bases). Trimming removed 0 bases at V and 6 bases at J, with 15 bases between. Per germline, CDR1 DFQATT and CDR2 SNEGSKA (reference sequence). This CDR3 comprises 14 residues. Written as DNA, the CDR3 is TGCAGTGCTAGAGACGCGGGAAAATTCGGCGAGCAGTACTTC. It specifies CSARDAGKFGEQYF.

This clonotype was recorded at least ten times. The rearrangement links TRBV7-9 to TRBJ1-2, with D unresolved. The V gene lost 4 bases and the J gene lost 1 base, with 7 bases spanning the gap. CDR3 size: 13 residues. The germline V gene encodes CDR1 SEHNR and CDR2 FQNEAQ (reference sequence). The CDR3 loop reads CASSSRNNYGYTF. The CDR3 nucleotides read TGTGCCAGCAGCTCCAGGAATAACTATGGCTACACCTTC.

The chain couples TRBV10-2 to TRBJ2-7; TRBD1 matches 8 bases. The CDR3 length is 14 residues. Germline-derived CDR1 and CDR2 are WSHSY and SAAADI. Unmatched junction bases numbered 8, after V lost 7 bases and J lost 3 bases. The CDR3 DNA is TGCGCCAGCAATGTGCAGGGGGCACACTACGAGCAGTACTTC. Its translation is CASNVQGAHYEQYF.

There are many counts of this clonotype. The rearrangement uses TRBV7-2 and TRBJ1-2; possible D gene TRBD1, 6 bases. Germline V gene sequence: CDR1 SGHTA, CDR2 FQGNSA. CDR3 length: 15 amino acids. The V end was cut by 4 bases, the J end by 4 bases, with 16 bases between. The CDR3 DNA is TGTGCCAGCAGCTCCTCGGGACACTGGGCCTATGGCTACACCTTC. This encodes CASSSSGHWAYGYTF. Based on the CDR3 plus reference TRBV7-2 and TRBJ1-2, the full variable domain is GAGVSQSPSNKVTEKGKDVELRCDPISGHTALYWYRQSLGQGLEFLIYFQGNSAPDKSGLPSDRFSAERTGGSVSTLTIQRTQQEDSAVYLCASSSSGHWAYGYTFGSGTRLTVV.

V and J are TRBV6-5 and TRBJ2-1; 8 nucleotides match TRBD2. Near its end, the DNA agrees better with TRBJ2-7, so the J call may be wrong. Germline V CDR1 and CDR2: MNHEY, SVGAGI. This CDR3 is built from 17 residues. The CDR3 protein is CASSYSNSGDSYNEQYF. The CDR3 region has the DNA TGTGCCAGCAGTTACTCGAATAGCGGGGATTCCTACAATGAGCAGTACTTC.

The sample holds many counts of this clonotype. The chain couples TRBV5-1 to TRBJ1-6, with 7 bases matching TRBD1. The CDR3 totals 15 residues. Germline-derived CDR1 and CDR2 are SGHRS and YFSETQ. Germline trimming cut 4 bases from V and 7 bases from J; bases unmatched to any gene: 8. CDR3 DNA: TGCGCCAGCAGCCCGACAGGGATGCCGAATTCACCCCTCCACTTT. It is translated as CASSPTGMPNSPLHF.

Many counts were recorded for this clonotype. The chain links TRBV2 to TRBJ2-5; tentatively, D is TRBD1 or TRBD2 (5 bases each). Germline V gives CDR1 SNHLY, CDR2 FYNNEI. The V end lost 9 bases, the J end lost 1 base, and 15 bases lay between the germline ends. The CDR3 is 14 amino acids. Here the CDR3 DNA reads TGTGCCAGTCACCAAGGGACGTCCCAAGAGACCCAGTACTTC. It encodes CASHQGTSQETQYF.

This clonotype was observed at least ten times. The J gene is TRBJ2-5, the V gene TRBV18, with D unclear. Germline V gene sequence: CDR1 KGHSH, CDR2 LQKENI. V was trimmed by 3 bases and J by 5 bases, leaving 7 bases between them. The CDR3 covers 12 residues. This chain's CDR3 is CASSPLAETQYF. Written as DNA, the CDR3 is TGTGCCAGCTCACCCCTCGCGGAGACCCAGTACTTC.

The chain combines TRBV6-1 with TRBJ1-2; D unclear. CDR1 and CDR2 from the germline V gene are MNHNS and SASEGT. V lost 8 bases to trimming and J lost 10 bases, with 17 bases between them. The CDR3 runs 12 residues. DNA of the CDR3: TGTGCCAGCTTGTCAGCAACCGTCTCCTACACCTTC. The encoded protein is CASLSATVSYTF.

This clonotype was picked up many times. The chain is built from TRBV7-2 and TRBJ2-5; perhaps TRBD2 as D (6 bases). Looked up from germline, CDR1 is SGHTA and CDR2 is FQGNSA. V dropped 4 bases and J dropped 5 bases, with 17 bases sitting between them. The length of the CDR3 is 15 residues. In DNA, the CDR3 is TGTGCCAGCAGCTGGCTGGGGGGTCGCGTTGAGACCCAGTACTTC. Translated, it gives CASSWLGGRVETQYF. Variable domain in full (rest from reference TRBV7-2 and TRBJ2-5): GAGVSQSPSNKVTEKGKDVELRCDPISGHTALYWYRQSLGQGLEFLIYFQGNSAPDKSGLPSDRFSAERTGGSVSTLTIQRTQQEDSAVYLCASSWLGGRVETQYFGPGTRLLVL.

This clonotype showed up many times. The CDR3 region is CASSQGRTYEQYF. The CDR3 region has the DNA TGTGCCAGCAGCCAAGGTCGGACCTACGAGCAGTACTTC. The gene calls are TRBV14 and TRBJ2-7; D unclear. The CDR3 is made up of 13 amino acids. V gave up 1 base and J gave up 2 bases, with 6 bases separating them. Germline V gives CDR1 SGHDN, CDR2 FVKESK.

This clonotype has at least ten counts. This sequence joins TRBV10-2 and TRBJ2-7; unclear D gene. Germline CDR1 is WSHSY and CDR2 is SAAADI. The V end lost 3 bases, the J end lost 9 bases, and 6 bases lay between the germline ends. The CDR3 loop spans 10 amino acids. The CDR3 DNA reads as TGCGCCAGCAGTGACTCCGGGCAGTACTTC. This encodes CASSDSGQYF.

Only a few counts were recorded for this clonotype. CDR3 in DNA: TGTGCCAGTAGGAGGACTAGCGGGAGTGGATACGAGCAGTACTTC. Residues: CASRRTSGSGYEQYF. The V call is TRBV19, the J call TRBJ2-7; 13 bases agree with TRBD2. V trimming: 6 bases; J trimming: 4 bases; junction bases outside the gene matches: 6. The CDR3 is 15 amino acids. CDR1 is LNHDA and CDR2 is SQIVND in the germline V gene (reference sequence).

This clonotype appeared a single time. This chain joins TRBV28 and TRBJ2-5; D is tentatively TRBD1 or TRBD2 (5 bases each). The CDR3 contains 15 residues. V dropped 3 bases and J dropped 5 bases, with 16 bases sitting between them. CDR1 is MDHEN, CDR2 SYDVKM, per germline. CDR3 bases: TGTGCCAGCAGTTTTGTCCCAGGGACGGGTGAGACCCAGTACTTC. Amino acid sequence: CASSFVPGTGETQYF.

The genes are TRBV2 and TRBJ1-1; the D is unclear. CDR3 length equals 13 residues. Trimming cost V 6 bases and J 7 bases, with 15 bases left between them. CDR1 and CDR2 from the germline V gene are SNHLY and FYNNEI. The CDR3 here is CASSVVGGHEAFF. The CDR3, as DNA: TGTGCCAGCAGCGTAGTGGGAGGGCATGAAGCTTTCTTT.

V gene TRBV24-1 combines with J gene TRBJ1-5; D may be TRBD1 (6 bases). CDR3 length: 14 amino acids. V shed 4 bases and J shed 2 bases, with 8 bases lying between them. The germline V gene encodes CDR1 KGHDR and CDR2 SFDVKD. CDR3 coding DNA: TGTGCCACCAGTGAAGCAGGGGGCAATCAGCCCCAGCATTTT. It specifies CATSEAGGNQPQHF.

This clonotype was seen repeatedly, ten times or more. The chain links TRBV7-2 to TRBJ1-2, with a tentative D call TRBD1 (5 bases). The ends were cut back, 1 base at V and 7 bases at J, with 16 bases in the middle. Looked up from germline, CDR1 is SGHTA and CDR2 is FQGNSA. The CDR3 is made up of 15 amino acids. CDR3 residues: CASSLGGSWDSGYTF. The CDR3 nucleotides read TGTGCCAGCAGCTTAGGGGGCAGTTGGGATAGTGGCTACACCTTC.

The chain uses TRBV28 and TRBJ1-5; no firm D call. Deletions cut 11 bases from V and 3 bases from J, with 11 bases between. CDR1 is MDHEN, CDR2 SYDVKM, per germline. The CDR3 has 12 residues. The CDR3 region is CALARNNQPQHF. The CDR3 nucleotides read TGTGCCCTTGCGCGAAACAATCAGCCCCAGCATTTT.

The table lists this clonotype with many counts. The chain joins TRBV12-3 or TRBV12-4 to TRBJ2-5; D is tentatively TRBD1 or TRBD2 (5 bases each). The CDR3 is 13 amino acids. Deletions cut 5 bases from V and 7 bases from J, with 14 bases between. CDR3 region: CASSNPGPVTQYF. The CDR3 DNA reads TGTGCCAGCAGTAATCCGGGGCCTGTGACCCAGTACTTC.

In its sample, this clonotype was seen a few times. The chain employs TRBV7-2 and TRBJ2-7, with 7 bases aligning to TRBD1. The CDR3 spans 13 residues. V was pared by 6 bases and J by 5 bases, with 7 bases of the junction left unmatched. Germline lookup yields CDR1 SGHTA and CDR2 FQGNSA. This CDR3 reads CASRPTGDDEQYF. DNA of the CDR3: TGTGCCAGCAGACCCACAGGGGACGACGAGCAGTACTTC.

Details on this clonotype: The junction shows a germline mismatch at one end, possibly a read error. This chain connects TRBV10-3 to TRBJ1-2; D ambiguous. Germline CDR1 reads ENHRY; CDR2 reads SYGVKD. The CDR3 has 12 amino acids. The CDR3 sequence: CASSYLAGGYTF. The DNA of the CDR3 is TGTGCCAGCAGTTACCTAGCGGGTGGCTACACCTTC.

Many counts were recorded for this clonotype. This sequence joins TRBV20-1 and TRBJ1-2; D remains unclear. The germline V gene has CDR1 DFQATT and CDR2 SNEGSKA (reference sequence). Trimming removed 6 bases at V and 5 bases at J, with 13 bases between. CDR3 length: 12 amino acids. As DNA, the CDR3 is TGCAGTGCCGAGACGAGGATTTATGGCTACACCTTC. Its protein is CSAETRIYGYTF.

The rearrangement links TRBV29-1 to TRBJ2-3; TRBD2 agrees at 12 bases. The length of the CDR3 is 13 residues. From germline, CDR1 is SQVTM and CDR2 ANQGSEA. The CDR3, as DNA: TGCAGTGGACTAGCGGGGAACACAGATACGCAGTATTTT. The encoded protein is CSGLAGNTDTQYF.